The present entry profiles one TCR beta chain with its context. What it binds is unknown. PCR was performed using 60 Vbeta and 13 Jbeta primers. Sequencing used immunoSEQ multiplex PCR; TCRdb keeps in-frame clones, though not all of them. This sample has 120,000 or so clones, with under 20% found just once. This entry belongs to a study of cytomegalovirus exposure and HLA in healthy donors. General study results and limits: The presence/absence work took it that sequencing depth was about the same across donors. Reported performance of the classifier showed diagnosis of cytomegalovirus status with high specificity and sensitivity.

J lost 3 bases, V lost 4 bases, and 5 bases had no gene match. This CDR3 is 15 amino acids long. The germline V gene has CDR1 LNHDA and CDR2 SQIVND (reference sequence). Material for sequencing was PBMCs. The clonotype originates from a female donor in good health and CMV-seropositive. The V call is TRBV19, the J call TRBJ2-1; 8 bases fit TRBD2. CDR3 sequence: CASSTGGAYYNEQFF. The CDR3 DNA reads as TGTGCCAGTAGTACGGGGGGGGCTTACTACAATGAGCAGTTCTTC.